The T cell receptor beta chain under discussion was sequenced for a study of CD8 T cells in Susac syndrome. Trimming removed 6 bases at V and 0 bases at J, with 20 bases between. CDR1 and CDR2 (germline): MDHEN, SYDVKM. This CDR3 comprises 17 residues. RNA, at roughly 0.45 to 1 ug, was reverse transcribed with random hexamers. MiXCR was run by TCRdb on the immunoSEQ multiplex PCR reads, yielding one entry per CDR3 protein. In the table there are about 280,000 distinct CDR3 sequences, roughly 81% of which are singletons. This clonotype was obtained from a human donor with multiple sclerosis. The J gene is TRBJ2-5, the V gene TRBV28, with D tentatively TRBD2 (6 bases). Sequenced: CD8+ T cells from PBMCs. CDR3 sequence: CASSLGGATPYQETQYF. CDR3 in DNA: TGTGCCAGCAGCTTAGGCGGGGCCACCCCGTACCAAGAGACCCAGTACTTC.